This record concerns one TCR beta chain sequence. The data were taken from a study of blood T cell repertoires in COVID-19. Overall study context: Samples representing acute and convalescent COVID-19 were sourced from the United States, Italy and Spain. The cDNA or gDNA used as material had been derived from T cells, B-cell-depleted T cells, or PBMCs.

V dropped 4 bases and J dropped 4 bases, with 11 bases sitting between them. Germline loops: CDR1 ENHRY, CDR2 SYGVKD. The length of the CDR3 is 13 residues. In the study's own analysis: Using reference gene primer amplification, nucleated cell counts were estimated. The method was immunoSEQ multiplex PCR; TCRdb's version includes in-frame clones alone and lacks a portion of them. For V, J and clone size, that table is used; D and trimming come from the DNA. The sample consists of about 82,000 clones, under 90% of them appearing once. Sequenced material: peripheral blood. This receptor was taken from a woman in her thirties or forties with active or convalescent COVID-19. V and J are TRBV10-3 and TRBJ2-7, with D possibly matching TRBD1 (6 bases). In nucleotides, the CDR3 is TGTGCCATCAGTGGAGGGCAGGGGTACGAGCAGTACTTC. Encoded protein: CAISGGQGYEQYF.